Sequencing of this T cell receptor beta chain was carried out in a study of spatial heterogeneity in lung cancer. Study conclusions and caveats: Ubiquitous expanded tumor TCRs surfaced in blood more at resection than they did at follow-up.

Time point given: sample taken at primary tumor resection. Without sorting, whole RNA was sequenced from tumor, nontumor lung or frozen PBMC. Looked up from germline, CDR1 is MRHNA and CDR2 is SNTAGT. The length of the CDR3 is 14 residues. V lost 0 bases to trimming and J lost 7 bases, with 9 bases between them. Note on this clonotype: Its antigen is not known.

TCRdb fed the 5' RACE reads into MiXCR, producing one record per CDR3 protein. The sample shows approximately 25,000 distinct CDR3 sequences, 5.5% to 8.5% of them seen only once. This sample comprised PBMCs, obtained at surgery. V and J are TRBV6-4 and TRBJ2-2; D is unresolved. This TCR was recovered from a male donor with early-stage non-small cell lung cancer. CDR3 DNA: TGTGCCAGCAGTGACTCTGCTGGGTACGGGGAGCTGTTTTTT. It translates to CASSDSAGYGELFF.